This T cell receptor beta chain was sequenced in a study of T cell responses to AZD1222 COVID-19 vaccine. Study at large: Second-dose groups at about 4 or about 12 weeks were pooled.

Study-level results: A rise in Spike-specific TCR breadth and depth followed two AZD1222 doses. Females made up more of the donors, who were largely white British, and clonal diversity may have come out too low. The study identified only a handful of AZD1222 recipients as seropositive at baseline.

In regard to this clone: Its antigen is currently unknown.

Produced via immunoSEQ multiplex PCR; TCRdb's table is partial and in-frame only. This sample has some 150,000 clones, with over 90% found just once. The CDR3 has 15 residues. Trimming took 3 bases from V and 4 from J; bases not matched to a gene: 7. Germline V lookup: CDR1 SGHRS, CDR2 YFSETQ. Here the sequenced sample was peripheral blood, taken on day 0 of AZD1222 vaccination. The genes are TRBV5-1 and TRBJ2-7, with 10 bases that match TRBD2. The clonotype comes from an adult in good health. The CDR3 protein is CASSYLAGVSYEQYF. CDR3 in DNA: TGCGCCAGCAGCTACCTAGCGGGAGTTTCTTACGAGCAGTACTTC.